This entry is about one T cell receptor (beta chain). Its target is not known. At one of its ends the junction is not consistent with the germline gene, which may arise from a read error. Study-wide findings and caveats: Greatest tumor Treg TCR overlap was with tumor naive CD4+ cells.

Naive CD4+ cells had CD25+ Tregs removed. Semi-nested PCR with Nested Universal Primer A followed constant-region reverse priming of full-length variable regions. TCRdb itself ran the 5' RACE reads through MiXCR, one entry per CDR3 protein. This table has about 54,000 distinct CDR3 sequences, 17% appearing once. Germline V gene data show CDR1 as SGHTS and CDR2 as YDEGEE. The CDR3 extends over 12 amino acids. This TCR was sampled from a female donor with breast cancer. Sequenced: naive CD4+ T cells sorted from blood. Specified subset: naive CD4+ T cells, CD4+CD45RA+CD25-. The V and J genes are TRBV5-8 and TRBJ1-5; D remains ambiguous. The CDR3 DNA is TGTACCAGCAGCTTGGCCAACGGGCCCCAGCATTTT. Translating it yields CTSSLANGPQHF.